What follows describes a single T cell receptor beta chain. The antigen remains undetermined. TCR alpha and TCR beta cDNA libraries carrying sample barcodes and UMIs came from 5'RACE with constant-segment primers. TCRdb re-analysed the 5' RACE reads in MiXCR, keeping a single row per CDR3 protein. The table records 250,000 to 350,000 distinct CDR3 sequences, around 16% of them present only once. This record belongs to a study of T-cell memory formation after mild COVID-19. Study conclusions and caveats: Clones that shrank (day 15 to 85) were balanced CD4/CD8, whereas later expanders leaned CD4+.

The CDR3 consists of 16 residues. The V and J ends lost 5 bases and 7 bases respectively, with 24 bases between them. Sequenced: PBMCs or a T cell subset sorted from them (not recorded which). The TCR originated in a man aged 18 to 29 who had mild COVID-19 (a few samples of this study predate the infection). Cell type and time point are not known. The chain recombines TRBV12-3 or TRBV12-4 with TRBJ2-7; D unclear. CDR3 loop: CASSPRPLGIPAEQYF. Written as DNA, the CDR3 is TGTGCCAGCAGTCCCCGGCCTCTAGGGATACCAGCGGAGCAGTACTTC.